The source of this T cell receptor beta chain is a study of CD8 T cells in Susac syndrome. Across the whole study: Blood was drawn from patients with Susac syndrome. At that point, they were therapy-naive, on corticosteroids, or on intravenous immunoglobulin alone. Study conclusions and caveats: The authors found no clonal expansion in Susac syndrome CD4+ T cell repertoires.

cDNA came from about 0.51 to 1 ug RNA primed by random hexamers. An immunoSEQ multiplex PCR generated amplified TCR beta CDR3 products spanning 54 Vbeta and 13 Jbeta. TCRdb processed the immunoSEQ multiplex PCR reads anew with MiXCR; each CDR3 protein has one entry. The sample has about 180,000 distinct CDR3 sequences, just under 95% seen once. The TEMRA cells underwent FACS enrichment, while the CD8+ and CD4+ T cells underwent negative isolation. Concerning this clonotype itself: Its antigen is as yet unknown.

The V and J ends lost 4 bases and 4 bases, in that order; junction bases with no gene match: 8. Germline assignment: CDR1 LGHDT and CDR2 YNNKEL (reference sequence). This CDR3 comprises 17 residues. J is TRBJ2-1 and V is TRBV3-1; 12 bases match TRBD2. The sample was CD4+ T cells from PBMCs. The receptor's source is a human donor with Susac syndrome. DNA for the CDR3: TGTGCCAGCAGCCCAGGACTAGCGGGAAATTATTACAATGAGCAGTTCTTC. Protein: CASSPGLAGNYYNEQFF.